The rows below give T cell receptor beta chains drawn from one sample of a study of control samples from healthy donors and cancer patients. TCRdb keeps only in-frame clones here, not all; method: immunoSEQ multiplex PCR. The table has around 140,000 clones, over 85% seen once; the top ten hold around 5.1%. The sequenced sample was blood. The receptor source for this set is a man younger than 30 in good health. Each CDR3 is given with its conserved first and last residue. The D gene is left open where the match is weak. Size is omitted from some rows. Given values are once, few, many or a class for expanded clones.

V: TRBV2
D: .
size: .
J: TRBJ1-5
DNA: TGTGCCAGCAGTGAAGCAGGGAGGGATCAGCCCCAGCATTTT
CDR3: CASSEAGRDQPQHF

V: TRBV19
D: .
size: .
J: TRBJ2-5
DNA: TGTGCCAGTAGTAATTGGGAAGAGACCCAGTACTTC
CDR3: CASSNWEETQYF

V: TRBV14
D: TRBD1
size: .
J: TRBJ1-2
DNA: TGTGCCAGCAGCGCTCAGGGGGGGGACTATGGCTACACCTTC
CDR3: CASSAQGGDYGYTF

V: TRBV12-3/TRBV12-4
D: .
size: .
J: TRBJ2-6
DNA: TGTGCCAGCAGTCACAGGGCCAACGTCCTGACTTTC
CDR3: CASSHRANVLTF

V: TRBV7-2
D: .
size: .
J: TRBJ1-6
DNA: TGTGCCAGCAGCTTAGTGGGAGCAAATTCACCCCTCCACTTT
CDR3: CASSLVGANSPLHF

V: TRBV2
D: .
size: few
J: TRBJ1-5
DNA: TGTGCCAGCAGTGAGGGCAATCAGCCCCAGCATTTT
CDR3: CASSEGNQPQHF

V: TRBV27
D: TRBD1
size: .
J: TRBJ1-1
DNA: TGTGCCAGCAGTGCTATAAGGGGGCTTACTGAAGCTTTCTTT
CDR3: CASSAIRGLTEAFF

V: TRBV19
D: .
size: .
J: TRBJ2-2
DNA: TGTGCCAGTAGTATTTCAGGGGCTGGCACCGGGGAGCTGTTTTTT
CDR3: CASSISGAGTGELFF

V: TRBV19
D: TRBD1
size: .
J: TRBJ1-2
DNA: TGTGCCAGTAGTACCGGGACAGGGTATCGGAACTATGGCTACACCTTC
CDR3: CASSTGTGYRNYGYTF

V: TRBV10-3
D: TRBD1
size: once
J: TRBJ1-1
DNA: TGTGCCATCAGTGAGTCAACAGGGGATCGAGAAGCTTTCTTT
CDR3: CAISESTGDREAFF

V: TRBV4-1
D: TRBD2
size: .
J: TRBJ2-2
DNA: TGCGCCAGCAGCCAATCGGGGGGGTTCGGCACCGGGGAGCTGTTTTTT
CDR3: CASSQSGGFGTGELFF

V: TRBV6-5
D: .
size: .
J: TRBJ2-1
DNA: TGTGCCAGCACACTAGCTTACAATGAGCAGTTCTTC
CDR3: CASTLAYNEQFF

V: TRBV9
D: .
size: .
J: TRBJ2-2
DNA: TGTGCCAGCAGCGTAGGAGGGGCAGGGGCAATTTCCACCGGGGAGCTGTTTTTT
CDR3: CASSVGGAGAISTGELFF

V: TRBV18
D: .
size: .
J: TRBJ2-3
DNA: TGTGCCAGCTCACCACCCACGGGCGGGGGCGTAGAGACAGATACGCAGTATTTT
CDR3: CASSPPTGGGVETDTQYF

V: TRBV5-4
D: TRBD2
size: .
J: TRBJ2-7
DNA: TGTGCCAGCAGCCCGGGACTAGCACCCTACGAGCAGTACTTC
CDR3: CASSPGLAPYEQYF

V: TRBV5-4
D: .
size: .
J: TRBJ2-2
DNA: TGTGCCAGCAGCTCCCCCCCCAGCGGAAACACCGGGGAGCTGTTTTTT
CDR3: CASSSPPSGNTGELFF

V: TRBV4-1
D: .
size: .
J: TRBJ2-1
DNA: TGCGCCAGCAGCCATCGTACAGATTCCTACTACAATGAGCAGTTCTTC
CDR3: CASSHRTDSYYNEQFF

V: TRBV30
D: .
size: .
J: TRBJ1-2
DNA: TGTGCCTGGAGTGTCCACAGGGATAATGGCTACACCTTC
CDR3: CAWSVHRDNGYTF

V: TRBV7-2
D: TRBD1
size: .
J: TRBJ2-5
DNA: TGTGCCAGCAGCTTTCCGGACAGGGGGGTAGAGACCCAGTACTTC
CDR3: CASSFPDRGVETQYF

V: TRBV12-3/TRBV12-4
D: .
size: .
J: TRBJ2-7
DNA: TGTGCCAGCAGTCCATTCCAAGGCTACGAGCAGTACTTC
CDR3: CASSPFQGYEQYF

V: TRBV11-3
D: .
size: .
J: TRBJ2-7
DNA: TGTGCCAGCAGCGGGGGCTTCTACGAGCAGTACTTC
CDR3: CASSGGFYEQYF

V: TRBV19
D: .
size: .
J: TRBJ1-1
DNA: TGTGCCAGTAGAGGGGGGGCAGGGCGGCGGGCTTTCTTT
CDR3: CASRGGAGRRAFF

V: TRBV6-6
D: .
size: few
J: TRBJ1-5
DNA: TGTGCCAGCAGTGAGTTTAATCAGCCCCAGCATTTT
CDR3: CASSEFNQPQHF

V: TRBV19
D: TRBD1
size: once
J: TRBJ1-5
DNA: TGTGCCAGTAGTGCACAGGGACAGGGGCTGAGCAATCAGCCCCAGCATTTT
CDR3: CASSAQGQGLSNQPQHF

V: TRBV4-2
D: TRBD1
size: .
J: TRBJ1-1
DNA: TGTGCCAGCAGCCAAGCCGTATGGACAGGGGGCATGAACACTGAAGCTTTCTTT
CDR3: CASSQAVWTGGMNTEAFF

V: TRBV9
D: .
size: .
J: TRBJ1-1
DNA: TGTGCCAGCAGCGTAGACCCCGGAAGTACTGAAGCTTTCTTT
CDR3: CASSVDPGSTEAFF

V: TRBV18
D: TRBD1
size: .
J: TRBJ1-1
DNA: TGTGCCAGCTCACCCCCCAAGATCGACAGGGGTAGCACTGAAGCTTTCTTT
CDR3: CASSPPKIDRGSTEAFF

V: TRBV12-3/TRBV12-4
D: TRBD1
size: .
J: TRBJ1-2
DNA: TGTGCCAGCAGTAACCGGGACAGGGGGGGCTACACCTTC
CDR3: CASSNRDRGGYTF

V: TRBV5-1
D: .
size: .
J: TRBJ1-5
DNA: TGCGCCAGCAGCTTGGACATACTCAATCAGCCCCAGCATTTT
CDR3: CASSLDILNQPQHF

V: TRBV2
D: .
size: .
J: TRBJ2-3
DNA: TGTGCCAGCAGTGAAGCGGGGTCGGAAGATACGCAGTATTTT
CDR3: CASSEAGSEDTQYF

V: TRBV5-1
D: TRBD1
size: .
J: TRBJ2-4
DNA: TGCGCCAGCAGCTTGGTCGGACAGGGGACCAAAAACATTCAGTACTTC
CDR3: CASSLVGQGTKNIQYF

V: TRBV12-3/TRBV12-4
D: .
size: once
J: TRBJ1-5
DNA: TGTGCCAGCAGTTTGGAGAGCAATCAGCCCCAGCATTTT
CDR3: CASSLESNQPQHF

V: TRBV4-2
D: .
size: .
J: TRBJ2-3
DNA: TGTGCCAGCAGCCAAGGAAGGGCAGGGGTCTCTAGCACAGATACGCAGTATTTT
CDR3: CASSQGRAGVSSTDTQYF

V: TRBV7-2
D: TRBD1
size: .
J: TRBJ1-1
DNA: TGTGCCAGCAGCTTGACAGGGGGCATGAACACTGAAGCTTTCTTT
CDR3: CASSLTGGMNTEAFF

V: TRBV7-2
D: TRBD1
size: .
J: TRBJ2-7
DNA: TGTGCCAGCAGCTTTAAAGGGACAGAAGCCTACGAGCAGTACTTC
CDR3: CASSFKGTEAYEQYF

V: TRBV9
D: .
size: .
J: TRBJ1-2
DNA: TGTGCCAGCAGCGTAGAGCAGGGAGGTTATGATGGCTACACCTTC
CDR3: CASSVEQGGYDGYTF

V: TRBV11-2
D: .
size: .
J: TRBJ2-5
DNA: TGTGCCAGCAGCCCGAGGGAAGGGACGCATATTGGGACCCAGTACTTC
CDR3: CASSPREGTHIGTQYF

V: TRBV6-6
D: TRBD1
size: .
J: TRBJ1-6
DNA: TGTGCCAGCAGTTATGCGACAGGGAGGTTGGATTCACCCCTCCACTTT
CDR3: CASSYATGRLDSPLHF

V: TRBV2
D: TRBD1
size: .
J: TRBJ1-5
DNA: TGTGCCAGCAGTGAACTCCGAGGGGAGGGGGCAGGGCATTTT
CDR3: CASSELRGEGAGHF

V: TRBV28
D: .
size: .
J: TRBJ1-2
DNA: TGTGCCAGCAGGAACGGACAGTATGGCTACACCTTC
CDR3: CASRNGQYGYTF

V: TRBV5-5
D: TRBD1
size: .
J: TRBJ2-7
DNA: TGTGCCAGCAGCTTCGACAGGGGGATTTCCTACGAGCAGTACTTC
CDR3: CASSFDRGISYEQYF

V: TRBV11-2
D: TRBD2
size: .
J: TRBJ2-3
DNA: TGTGCCAGCAGCGAGGGACTAGCGGGGGGGTGGACAGATACGCAGTATTTT
CDR3: CASSEGLAGGWTDTQYF